The 14 T cell receptor beta chains given below trace back to one sample, sequenced in a study of blood T cell repertoires in COVID-19. Profiled with immunoSEQ multiplex PCR; TCRdb holds only in-frame clones, not every one. Of about 25,000 clones in the sample, 80% to 90% were seen once. Input material: peripheral blood. The receptors come from a man aged 65-85 years with acute or convalescent COVID-19.

The CDR3 region is CASSTQTGETQYF. The CDR3 nucleotides read TGTGCCAGCAGTACCCAGACAGGAGAGACCCAGTACTTC. The chain combines TRBV27 with TRBJ2-5; TRBD1 is a possible D gene (6 bases). The CDR3 extends over 13 amino acids. V was shortened by 5 bases and J by 4 bases, with 11 bases between the two germline ends. Per the germline V gene, CDR1 is MNHEY and CDR2 is SMNVEV (reference sequence).

The CDR3 spells CASETTGSSGKLFF. CDR3 bases: TGTGCCAGCGAGACTACGGGGTCGAGCGGAAAACTGTTTTTT. The chain uses TRBV2 and TRBJ1-4, with D uncertain. CDR1 is SNHLY, CDR2 FYNNEI, per germline. The CDR3 extends over 14 amino acids. V lost 8 bases, J lost 10 bases, and 20 bases lay in between.

J is TRBJ2-2 and V is TRBV10-3, with TRBD2 as a possible D gene (7 bases). The CDR3 consists of 16 residues. Trimming shortened V by 5 bases and J by 3 bases, and 16 bases separated the two germline ends. In germline, CDR1 is ENHRY, CDR2 SYGVKD. CDR3 DNA: TGTGCCATCAGTCCAATACAGGGAGGGGACACCGGGGAGCTGTTTTTT. Protein sequence: CAISPIQGGDTGELFF.

The CDR3 reads CASSQTGVYGYTF. In DNA form, the CDR3 reads TGTGCCAGCAGCCAGACGGGAGTCTATGGCTACACCTTC. The rearrangement links TRBV11-2 to TRBJ1-2; D unclear. V lost 5 bases and J 4 bases, leaving 11 bases between the germline ends. This CDR3 has 13 residues. Germline values: CDR1 SGHAT, CDR2 FQNNGV.

This chain links TRBV7-9 with TRBJ1-1; perhaps TRBD1 as D (6 bases). The CDR3 sequence is 15 residues long. V shed 6 bases and J shed 4 bases, with 18 bases lying between them. The germline CDR1 and CDR2 sequences are SEHNR and FQNEAQ (reference sequence). CDR3 in DNA: TGTGCCAGCAGGGGGGACACCGGCCTTTTCACTGAAGCTTTCTTT. Its protein product is CASRGDTGLFTEAFF.

This chain joins TRBV19 and TRBJ2-7; 11 bases agree with TRBD2. This CDR3 has 17 residues. The germline V gene encodes CDR1 LNHDA and CDR2 SQIVND (reference sequence). V dropped 10 bases and J dropped 1; count of bases not matched to a gene: 15. The CDR3 bases are TGTGCCACCTCTCAGGCTAGCGGGAGGTCTGTTTCCTACGAGCAGTACTTC. It codes for CATSQASGRSVSYEQYF.

This chain uses TRBV19 with TRBJ1-3; possible D gene TRBD1, 6 bases. Deletions cut 5 bases from V and 4 bases from J, with 12 bases between. Germline V CDR1 and CDR2: LNHDA, SQIVND (reference sequence). The CDR3 length is 14 residues. The CDR3 bases are TGTGCCAGTAGTTCGGGGGGCGCCGGAAACACCATATATTTT. This translates into CASSSGGAGNTIYF.

The CDR3 protein is CASSQPRQSNEKLFF. CDR3 bases: TGTGCCAGCAGCCAGCCAAGACAGTCTAATGAAAAACTGTTTTTT. The chain is built from TRBV3-1 (or the pseudogene TRBV3-2) and TRBJ1-4; a weak D match, TRBD1 (5 bases). Germline V CDR1 and CDR2: LGHDT, YNNKEL (reference sequence). With 3 bases removed from V and 3 bases from J, the gap between germline ends came to 11 bases. CDR3 length: 15 amino acids.

This clone has just one count. The CDR3: CASSLGTDNEKLFF. For the CDR3, the DNA is TGTGCCAGCAGCTTGGGGACAGACAATGAAAAACTGTTTTTT. The V call is TRBV5-5, the J call TRBJ1-4, with D tentatively TRBD1 (6 bases). The germline CDR1 and CDR2 sequences are SGHKS and YYEKEE (reference sequence). The CDR3 runs 14 residues. Trimming left V 0 bases short and J 5 bases short, with 8 bases between.

The rearrangement uses TRBV12-3 or TRBV12-4 and TRBJ2-1, with a weak D call TRBD1 (6 bases). V lost 5 bases to trimming and J lost 7 bases, with 12 bases between them. The CDR3 totals 13 residues. The CDR3 DNA reads as TGTGCCAGCAGTAATAATCAGGGGAATGAGCAGTTCTTC. Translation gives CASSNNQGNEQFF.

The chain joins TRBV19 to TRBJ2-7; 9 bases line up with TRBD1. This CDR3 has 15 residues. After removal of 1 base from V and 5 bases from J, the junction contained 6 bases not matched to a gene. Germline CDR1 LNHDA, CDR2 SQIVND (reference sequence). The CDR3 is CASSIGRDRAHEQYF. CDR3 bases: TGTGCCAGTAGTATAGGCCGGGACAGGGCCCACGAGCAGTACTTC.

This sequence joins TRBV3-1 (or the pseudogene TRBV3-2) and TRBJ2-7; 8 bases agree with TRBD2. Trimming cost V 0 bases and J 7 bases; bases outside gene matches: 8. Germline V lookup: CDR1 LGHDT, CDR2 YNNKEL (reference sequence). The CDR3 sequence is 15 residues long. CDR3 loop: CASSQDGTRFREQYF. The CDR3 nucleotides are TGTGCCAGCAGCCAAGACGGGACTAGATTTCGGGAGCAGTACTTC.

The gene calls are TRBV24-1 and TRBJ1-5; possible D gene TRBD1, 6 bases. V shed 4 bases and J shed 2 bases, with 11 bases lying between them. Germline V gives CDR1 KGHDR, CDR2 SFDVKD. CDR3 size: 15 residues. CDR3 sequence reads: CATSDRRTGNQPQHF. CDR3 in DNA: TGTGCCACCAGTGACCGCCGGACAGGCAATCAGCCCCAGCATTTT.

The chain has TRBV3-1 (or the pseudogene TRBV3-2) and TRBJ1-4, with 8 bases matching TRBD1. Germline V gene lookup returns CDR1 LGHDT and CDR2 YNNKEL (reference sequence). CDR3 length equals 17 residues. V shed 3 bases and J 4 bases; nucleotides not matched to a gene: 10. The CDR3 nucleotides read TGTGCCAGCAGCCACGACGTTAGACAGGGGCATAATGAAAAACTGTTTTTT. This codes for CASSHDVRQGHNEKLFF.